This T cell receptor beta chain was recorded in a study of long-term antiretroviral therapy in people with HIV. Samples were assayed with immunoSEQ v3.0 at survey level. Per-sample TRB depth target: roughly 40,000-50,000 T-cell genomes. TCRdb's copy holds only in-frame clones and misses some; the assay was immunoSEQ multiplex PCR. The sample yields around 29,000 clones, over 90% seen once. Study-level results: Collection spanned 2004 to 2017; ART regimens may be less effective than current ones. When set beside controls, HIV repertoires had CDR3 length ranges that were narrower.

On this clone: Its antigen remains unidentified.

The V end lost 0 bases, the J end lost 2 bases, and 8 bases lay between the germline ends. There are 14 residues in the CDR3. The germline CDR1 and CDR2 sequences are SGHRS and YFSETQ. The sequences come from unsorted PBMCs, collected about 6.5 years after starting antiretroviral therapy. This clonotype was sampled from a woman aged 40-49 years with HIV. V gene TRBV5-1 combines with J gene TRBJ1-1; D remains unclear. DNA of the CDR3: TGCGCCAGCAGCTTGGCCGCGGCCAACACTGAAGCTTTCTTT. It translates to CASSLAAANTEAFF.